Each of the 16 T cell receptor beta chains below was sequenced from the same sample in a study of blood T cell repertoires in COVID-19. Generated by immunoSEQ multiplex PCR, the TCRdb table keeps only in-frame clones and is missing some. The sample lists about 81,000 clones; approximately 90% were seen once. Sequences were obtained from peripheral blood. These receptor sequences come from a man aged 70 or older with active or convalescent COVID-19.

This rearrangement joins TRBV5-1 to TRBJ1-2; 8 bases fit TRBD1. The ends lost 3 bases at V and 7 bases at J; junction bases unmatched: 8. Per germline, CDR1 SGHRS and CDR2 YFSETQ. This CDR3 is built from 14 residues. CDR3 residues: CASSSTGQGGGYTF. CDR3 DNA: TGCGCCAGCAGCTCAACCGGACAGGGAGGTGGCTACACCTTC.

This sequence joins TRBV19 and TRBJ2-7, with a weak D call TRBD1 (5 bases). CDR1 LNHDA and CDR2 SQIVND come from the germline V gene (reference sequence). V lost 3 bases, J lost 0 bases, and 9 bases lay in between. CDR3 length: 14 amino acids. As DNA, the CDR3 is TGTGCCAGTAGTATGGACAAGATCTCCTACGAGCAGTACTTC. Protein sequence: CASSMDKISYEQYF. The full variable domain, with the rest looked up from reference TRBV19 and TRBJ2-7, is DGGITQSPKYLFRKEGQNVTLSCEQNLNHDAMYWYRQDPGQGLRLIYYSQIVNDFQKGDIAEGYSVSREKKESFPLTVTSAQKNPTAFYLCASSMDKISYEQYFGPGTRLTVT.

The chain carries TRBV18 and TRBJ1-5; TRBD1 aligns across 7 bases. J gave up 4 bases and V 6 bases, and 3 bases lay outside the gene matches. This CDR3 spans 13 amino acids. The germline gives CDR1 KGHSH, CDR2 LQKENI. CDR3 protein: CASSLQGNQPQHF. DNA for the CDR3: TGTGCCAGCTCGTTACAGGGGAATCAGCCCCAGCATTTT.

The J gene is TRBJ2-1, the V gene TRBV5-1, with D perhaps TRBD2 (6 bases). This CDR3 comprises 13 residues. CDR1 is SGHRS, CDR2 YFSETQ, per germline. The germline V and J ends were trimmed by 4 bases and 9 bases, with 14 bases remaining between them. The CDR3 spells CASSPDWGGEQFF. CDR3 nucleotide sequence: TGCGCCAGCAGCCCGGACTGGGGAGGTGAGCAGTTCTTC. The whole variable domain, filled in from reference TRBV5-1 and TRBJ2-1, reads KAGVTQTPRYLIKTRGQQVTLSCSPISGHRSVSWYQQTPGQGLQFLFEYFSETQRNKGNFPGRFSGRQFSNSRSEMNVSTLELGDSALYLCASSPDWGGEQFFGPGTRLTVL.

This sequence joins TRBV7-9 and TRBJ2-5, with D perhaps TRBD1 (5 bases). This CDR3 spans 13 amino acids. Germline-derived CDR1 and CDR2 are SEHNR and FQNEAQ (reference sequence). V was pared by 7 bases and J by 4 bases, with 13 bases between. CDR3 amino acids: CASTRALSETQYF. The CDR3 DNA reads as TGTGCCAGCACCAGGGCATTATCAGAGACCCAGTACTTC.

V gene TRBV15 combines with J gene TRBJ1-2; 7 positions match TRBD1. The CDR3 has 15 residues. Germline values: CDR1 LNHNV, CDR2 YYDKDF (reference sequence). V dropped 3 bases and J dropped 3; count of bases not matched to a gene: 7. The CDR3 DNA sequence: TGTGCCACCAGCAGGAACAAGGGACAGCACTATGGCTACACCTTC. Amino acid sequence: CATSRNKGQHYGYTF.

The rearrangement links TRBV5-4 to TRBJ1-2; D remains unclear. V lost 0 bases and J 5 bases, leaving 11 bases between the germline ends. Germline V gene data show CDR1 as SGHNT and CDR2 as YYREEE (reference sequence). The length of the CDR3 is 14 residues. The CDR3 sequence is CASSLGGGGYGYTF. The CDR3 region has the DNA TGTGCCAGCAGCTTGGGGGGAGGTGGATATGGCTACACCTTC.

V usage is TRBV19 and J usage is TRBJ1-5, with TRBD1 matching over 7 bases. With V trimmed by 3 bases and J by 0 bases, 2 bases remained unmatched. CDR1 is LNHDA, CDR2 SQIVND, per germline (reference sequence). The CDR3 contains 15 residues. The CDR3 coding sequence is TGTGCCAGTAGTATGGGACAGTATAGCAATCAGCCCCAGCATTTT. This sequence encodes CASSMGQYSNQPQHF.

This clone appeared once. The chain recombines TRBV15 with TRBJ1-2; maybe TRBD1 (6 bases). Trimming took off 5 bases at V and 3 bases at J, with 16 bases between the two ends. The CDR3 contains 15 residues. Germline V CDR1 and CDR2: LNHNV, YYDKDF (reference sequence). CDR3 protein: CATSPGGGRDYGYTF. The CDR3 DNA sequence: TGTGCCACCAGCCCGGGAGGGGGGCGAGACTATGGCTACACCTTC.

This clone was seen a single time. CDR3 DNA sequence: TGTGCCAGCAGCTTTGACAGGGACACAGATACGCAGTATTTT. This translates into CASSFDRDTDTQYF. This rearrangement joins TRBV11-3 to TRBJ2-3; TRBD1 aligns across 7 bases. From germline, CDR1 is SGHNT and CDR2 YENEEA. The CDR3 runs to 14 residues. V lost 3 bases and J lost 2; bases outside the gene matches: 2.

The gene calls are TRBV2 and TRBJ1-5; D gene uncertain. Germline CDR1 SNHLY, CDR2 FYNNEI. This CDR3 contains 15 residues. The ends were cut back, 3 bases at V and 2 bases at J, with 11 bases in the middle. This CDR3 is CASSEGQEGNQPQHF. The CDR3 DNA reads TGTGCCAGCAGTGAGGGTCAGGAAGGCAATCAGCCCCAGCATTTT. Looking up the rest from reference TRBV2 and TRBJ1-5 gives the full variable domain: EPEVTQTPSHQVTQMGQEVILRCVPISNHLYFYWYRQILGQKVEFLVSFYNNEISEKSEIFDDQFSVERPDGSNFTLKIRSTKLEDSAMYFCASSEGQEGNQPQHFGDGTRLSIL.

This clone occurred a few times. The rearrangement joins TRBV29-1 to TRBJ2-1; TRBD1 is a possible D gene (5 bases). The CDR3 runs to 11 residues. Germline values: CDR1 SQVTM, CDR2 ANQGSEA. V lost 3 bases, J lost 15 bases, and 15 bases lay in between. The CDR3 region has the DNA TGCAGCGTTGACCTGGACACCCACGGGTTCTTC. Protein product: CSVDLDTHGFF.

The chain combines TRBV10-3 with TRBJ1-2; TRBD1 is a possible D gene (5 bases). The V end lost 1 base, the J end lost 4 bases, and 7 bases lay between the germline ends. This CDR3 spans 13 amino acids. Germline loops: CDR1 ENHRY, CDR2 SYGVKD. DNA of the CDR3: TGTGCCATCAGTGAGTGGCAGGGCTATGGCTACACCTTC. This translates into CAISEWQGYGYTF.

This chain uses TRBV3-1 (or the pseudogene TRBV3-2) with TRBJ1-2; 7 nucleotides match TRBD1. Losses at the gene ends were 4 bases for V and 2 bases for J; bases not matched to a gene: 1. The length of the CDR3 is 13 residues. Germline-derived CDR1 and CDR2 are LGHDT and YNNKEL (reference sequence). CDR3 nucleotide sequence: TGTGCCAGCAGCCCGGGACAGAACTATGGCTACACCTTC. This translates into CASSPGQNYGYTF.

The chain joins TRBV27 to TRBJ2-1; 7 bases are a match to TRBD1. In germline, CDR1 is MNHEY, CDR2 SMNVEV (reference sequence). J gave up 2 bases and V 6 bases, and 7 bases lay outside the gene matches. This CDR3 comprises 15 residues. CDR3 nucleotides: TGTGCCAGCAGCAAGCTCGGGACAGCCTACAATGAGCAGTTCTTC. This sequence encodes CASSKLGTAYNEQFF.

This clone showed up just once. The chain is built from TRBV2 and TRBJ2-7; D not resolved. The CDR3 length is 14 residues. V was pared by 2 bases and J by 4 bases, with 12 bases between. Germline CDR1 reads SNHLY; CDR2 reads FYNNEI. The CDR3 DNA reads as TGTGCCAGCAGTGAATGGCCTCGAACGTACGAGCAGTACTTC. It translates to CASSEWPRTYEQYF.